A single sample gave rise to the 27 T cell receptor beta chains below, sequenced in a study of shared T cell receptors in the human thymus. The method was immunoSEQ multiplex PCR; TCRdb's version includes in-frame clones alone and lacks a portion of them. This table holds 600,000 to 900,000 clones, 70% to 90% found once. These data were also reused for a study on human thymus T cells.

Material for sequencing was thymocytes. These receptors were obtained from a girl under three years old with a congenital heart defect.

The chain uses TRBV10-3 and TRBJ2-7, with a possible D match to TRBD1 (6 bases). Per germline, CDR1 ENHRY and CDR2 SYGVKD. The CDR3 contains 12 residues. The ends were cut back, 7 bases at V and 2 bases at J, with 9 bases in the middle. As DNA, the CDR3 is TGTGCCATCAACCAGGGGCCCTACGAGCAGTACTTC. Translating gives CAINQGPYEQYF.

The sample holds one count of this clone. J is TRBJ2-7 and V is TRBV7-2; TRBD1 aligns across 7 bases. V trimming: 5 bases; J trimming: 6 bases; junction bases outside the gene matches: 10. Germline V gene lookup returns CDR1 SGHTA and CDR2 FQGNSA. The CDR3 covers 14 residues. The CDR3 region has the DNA TGTGCCAGCAGCGTACCGGGACAGATCCGCGAGCAGTACTTC. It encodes CASSVPGQIREQYF.

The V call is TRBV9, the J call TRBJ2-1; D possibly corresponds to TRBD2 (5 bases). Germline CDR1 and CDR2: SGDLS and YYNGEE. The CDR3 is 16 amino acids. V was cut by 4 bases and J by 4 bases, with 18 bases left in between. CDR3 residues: CASSCSNNRGYNEQFF. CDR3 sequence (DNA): TGTGCCAGCAGCTGCTCCAACAACCGGGGTTACAATGAGCAGTTCTTC. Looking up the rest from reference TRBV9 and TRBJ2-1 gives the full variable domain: DSGVTQTPKHLITATGQRVTLRCSPRSGDLSVYWYQQSLDQGLQFLIQYYNGEERAKGNILERFSAQQFPDLHSELNLSSLELGDSALYFCASSCSNNRGYNEQFFGPGTRLTVL.

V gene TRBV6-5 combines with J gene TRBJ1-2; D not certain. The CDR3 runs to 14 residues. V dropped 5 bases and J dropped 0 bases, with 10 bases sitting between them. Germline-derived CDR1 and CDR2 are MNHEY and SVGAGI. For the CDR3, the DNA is TGTGCCAGCAGTGAATTAACAGCTAACTATGGCTACACCTTC. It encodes CASSELTANYGYTF.

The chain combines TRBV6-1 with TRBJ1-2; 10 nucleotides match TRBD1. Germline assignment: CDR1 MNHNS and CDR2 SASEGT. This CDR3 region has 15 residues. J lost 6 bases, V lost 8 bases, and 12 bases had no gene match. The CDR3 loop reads CASPSPMGQGNGYTF. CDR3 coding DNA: TGTGCCAGCCCCTCCCCTATGGGACAGGGGAATGGCTACACCTTC.

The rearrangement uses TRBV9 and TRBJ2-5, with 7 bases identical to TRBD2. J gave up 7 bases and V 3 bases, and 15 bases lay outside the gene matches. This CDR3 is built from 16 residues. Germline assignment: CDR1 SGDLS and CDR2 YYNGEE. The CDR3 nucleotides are TGTGCCAGCAGCGGAGGGTCACCTTGGACGGGGGGGACCCAGTACTTC. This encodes CASSGGSPWTGGTQYF.

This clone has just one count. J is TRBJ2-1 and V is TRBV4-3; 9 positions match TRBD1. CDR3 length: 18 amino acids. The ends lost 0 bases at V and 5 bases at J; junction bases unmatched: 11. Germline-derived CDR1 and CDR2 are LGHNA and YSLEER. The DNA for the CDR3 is TGCGCCAGCAGCCAAGACGGTCTAAAGGGACAGGGAGACAATGAGCAGTTCTTC. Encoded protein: CASSQDGLKGQGDNEQFF.

CDR3 region: CAIASGIGGELFF. The CDR3 nucleotides are TGTGCCATCGCATCGGGAATCGGCGGGGAGCTGTTTTTT. The rearrangement joins TRBV10-3 to TRBJ2-2; a weak D match, TRBD2 (5 bases). The CDR3 is made up of 13 amino acids. V gave up 8 bases and J gave up 7 bases, with 14 bases separating them. In germline, CDR1 is ENHRY, CDR2 SYGVKD.

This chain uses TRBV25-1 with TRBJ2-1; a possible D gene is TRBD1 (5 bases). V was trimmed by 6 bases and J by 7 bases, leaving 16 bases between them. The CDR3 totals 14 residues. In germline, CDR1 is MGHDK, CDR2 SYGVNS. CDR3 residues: CASSRSGIGNEQFF. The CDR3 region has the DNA TGTGCCAGCAGCCGATCAGGGATTGGGAATGAGCAGTTCTTC.

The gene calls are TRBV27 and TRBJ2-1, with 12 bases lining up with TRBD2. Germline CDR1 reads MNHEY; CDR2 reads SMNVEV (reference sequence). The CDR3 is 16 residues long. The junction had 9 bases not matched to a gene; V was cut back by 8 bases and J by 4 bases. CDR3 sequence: CASLKILAGGYNEQFF. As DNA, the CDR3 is TGTGCCAGCCTCAAGATTCTAGCGGGGGGGTACAATGAGCAGTTCTTC.

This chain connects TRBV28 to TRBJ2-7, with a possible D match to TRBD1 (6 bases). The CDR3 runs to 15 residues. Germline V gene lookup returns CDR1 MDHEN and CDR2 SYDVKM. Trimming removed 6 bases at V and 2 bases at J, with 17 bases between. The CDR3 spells CASRCTRTEPYEQYF. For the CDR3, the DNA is TGTGCCAGCAGATGCACCCGGACAGAGCCCTACGAGCAGTACTTC.

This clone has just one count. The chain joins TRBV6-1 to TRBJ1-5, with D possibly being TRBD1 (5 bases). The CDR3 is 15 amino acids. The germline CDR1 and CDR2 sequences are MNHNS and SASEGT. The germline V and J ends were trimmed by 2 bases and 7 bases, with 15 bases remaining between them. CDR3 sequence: CASSEIGQGCQPQHF. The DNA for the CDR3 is TGTGCCAGCAGTGAAATAGGCCAGGGATGCCAGCCCCAGCATTTT.

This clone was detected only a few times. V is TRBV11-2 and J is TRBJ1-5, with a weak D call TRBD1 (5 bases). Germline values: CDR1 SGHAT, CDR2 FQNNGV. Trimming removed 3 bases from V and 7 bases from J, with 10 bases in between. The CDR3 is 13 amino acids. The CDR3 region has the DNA TGTGCCAGCAGCTTGGGCAGGGAACAGCCCCAGCATTTT. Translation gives CASSLGREQPQHF.

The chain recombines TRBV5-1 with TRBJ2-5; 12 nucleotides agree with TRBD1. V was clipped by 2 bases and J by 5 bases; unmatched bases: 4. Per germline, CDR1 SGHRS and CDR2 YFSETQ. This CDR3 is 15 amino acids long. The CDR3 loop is CASSFRDRGQETQYF. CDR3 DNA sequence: TGCGCCAGCAGCTTCCGGGACAGGGGGCAGGAGACCCAGTACTTC.

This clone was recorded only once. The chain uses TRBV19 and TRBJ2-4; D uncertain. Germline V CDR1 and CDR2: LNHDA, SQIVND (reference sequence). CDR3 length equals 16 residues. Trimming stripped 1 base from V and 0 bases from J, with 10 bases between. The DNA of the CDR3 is TGTGCCAGTAGTATAGGCCCCCCACTAGCCAAAAACATTCAGTACTTC. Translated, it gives CASSIGPPLAKNIQYF.

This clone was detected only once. CDR3 protein: CASSLRASRLKETGELFF. The CDR3 bases are TGTGCCAGTAGTCTCCGGGCGAGCCGACTAAAAGAAACCGGGGAGCTGTTTTTT. The gene calls are TRBV19 and TRBJ2-2; D is possibly TRBD2 (5 bases). Germline V lookup: CDR1 LNHDA, CDR2 SQIVND (reference sequence). V lost 5 bases and J lost 5, with 24 bases in between. The CDR3 covers 18 residues.

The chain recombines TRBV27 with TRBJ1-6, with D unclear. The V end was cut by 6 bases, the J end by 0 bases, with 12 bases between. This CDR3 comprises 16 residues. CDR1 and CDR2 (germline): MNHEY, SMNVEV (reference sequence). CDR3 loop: CASSRLESSYNSPLHF. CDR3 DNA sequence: TGTGCCAGCAGCCGGCTGGAGAGCTCCTATAATTCACCCCTCCACTTT.

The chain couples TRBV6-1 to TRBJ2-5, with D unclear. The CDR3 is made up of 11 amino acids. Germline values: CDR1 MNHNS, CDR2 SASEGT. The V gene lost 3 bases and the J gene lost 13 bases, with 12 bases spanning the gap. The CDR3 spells CASSDPRVRYF. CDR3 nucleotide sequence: TGTGCCAGCAGTGACCCGAGAGTAAGGTACTTC.

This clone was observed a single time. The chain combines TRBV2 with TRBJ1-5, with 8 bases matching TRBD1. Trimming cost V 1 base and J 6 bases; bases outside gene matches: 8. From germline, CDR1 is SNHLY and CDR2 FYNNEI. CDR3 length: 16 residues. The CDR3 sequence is CASSEDRQGASQPQHF. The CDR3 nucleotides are TGTGCCAGCAGTGAAGATCGGCAGGGGGCTAGTCAGCCCCAGCATTTT.

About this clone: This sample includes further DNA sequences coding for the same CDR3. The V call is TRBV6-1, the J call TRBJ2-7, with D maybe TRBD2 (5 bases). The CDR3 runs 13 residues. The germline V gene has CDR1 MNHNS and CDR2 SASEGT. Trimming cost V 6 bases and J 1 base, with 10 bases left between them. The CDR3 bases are TGTGCCAGCAGCGCGGGCGGGTCCTACGAGCAGTACTTC. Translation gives CASSAGGSYEQYF.

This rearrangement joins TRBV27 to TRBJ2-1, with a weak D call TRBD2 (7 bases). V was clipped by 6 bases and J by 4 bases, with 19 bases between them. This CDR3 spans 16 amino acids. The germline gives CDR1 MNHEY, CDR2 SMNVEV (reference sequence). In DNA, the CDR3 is TGTGCCAGCAGCTTTTCGGGGGGCGAAGTATACAATGAGCAGTTCTTC. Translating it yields CASSFSGGEVYNEQFF.

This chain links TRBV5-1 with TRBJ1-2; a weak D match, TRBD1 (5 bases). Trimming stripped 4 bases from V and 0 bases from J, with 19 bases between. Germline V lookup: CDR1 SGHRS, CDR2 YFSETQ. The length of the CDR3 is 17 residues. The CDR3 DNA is TGCGCCAGCAGCCTTCGCGTGCGTTGGGGCTCTAACTATGGCTACACCTTC. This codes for CASSLRVRWGSNYGYTF. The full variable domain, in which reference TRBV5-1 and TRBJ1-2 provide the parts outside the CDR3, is KAGVTQTPRYLIKTRGQQVTLSCSPISGHRSVSWYQQTPGQGLQFLFEYFSETQRNKGNFPGRFSGRQFSNSRSEMNVSTLELGDSALYLCASSLRVRWGSNYGYTFGSGTRLTVV.

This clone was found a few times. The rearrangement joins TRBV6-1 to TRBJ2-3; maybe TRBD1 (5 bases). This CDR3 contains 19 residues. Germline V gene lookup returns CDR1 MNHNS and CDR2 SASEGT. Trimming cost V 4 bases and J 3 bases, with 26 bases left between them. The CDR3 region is CASSGGFNTPENRTDTQYF. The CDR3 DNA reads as TGTGCCAGCAGTGGAGGTTTCAATACACCGGAAAACAGGACAGATACGCAGTATTTT.

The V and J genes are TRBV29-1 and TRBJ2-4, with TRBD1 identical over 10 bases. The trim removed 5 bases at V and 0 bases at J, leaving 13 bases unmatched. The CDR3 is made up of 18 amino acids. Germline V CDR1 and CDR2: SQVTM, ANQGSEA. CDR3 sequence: CSVIEDRTGGRAKNIQYF. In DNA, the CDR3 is TGCAGCGTTATAGAAGATAGGACAGGGGGGCGAGCCAAAAACATTCAGTACTTC.

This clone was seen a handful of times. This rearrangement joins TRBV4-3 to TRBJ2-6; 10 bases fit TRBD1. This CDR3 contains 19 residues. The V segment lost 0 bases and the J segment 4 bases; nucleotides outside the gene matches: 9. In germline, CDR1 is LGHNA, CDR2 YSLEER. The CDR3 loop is CASSQDGDRGRSGANVLTF. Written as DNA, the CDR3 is TGCGCCAGCAGCCAAGATGGTGACAGGGGGCGGTCCGGGGCCAACGTCCTGACTTTC.

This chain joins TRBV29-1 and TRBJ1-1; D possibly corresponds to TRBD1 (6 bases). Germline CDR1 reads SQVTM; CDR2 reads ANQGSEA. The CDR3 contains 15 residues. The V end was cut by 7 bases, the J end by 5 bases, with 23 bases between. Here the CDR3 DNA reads TGCAGCGCAGAAACAGGGAGGGTATCCTGGACTGAAGCTTTCTTT. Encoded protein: CSAETGRVSWTEAFF.

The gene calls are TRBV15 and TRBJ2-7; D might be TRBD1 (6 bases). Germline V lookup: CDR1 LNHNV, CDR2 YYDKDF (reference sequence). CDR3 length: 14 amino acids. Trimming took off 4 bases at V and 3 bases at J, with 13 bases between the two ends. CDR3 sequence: CATSTQGNYYEQYF. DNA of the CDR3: TGTGCCACCAGCACACAGGGTAATTACTACGAGCAGTACTTC.